Listed here are 23 T cell receptor beta chains from one sample, sequenced in a study of response to subunit inactivated influenza vaccine. TCRdb re-analysed the RT-PCR reads in MiXCR, keeping a single row per CDR3 protein. Of 550,000 to 650,000 distinct CDR3 sequences listed, about 11% are singletons. Sequencing used PBMCs from blood, obtained on the day of vaccination. The receptors were sampled from a man aged 50 to 60 who received an inactivated influenza vaccine.

The J gene is TRBJ2-7, the V gene TRBV18; D might be TRBD1 or TRBD2, each matching 6 bases. Germline assignment: CDR1 KGHSH and CDR2 LQKENI. V was clipped by 2 bases and J by 5 bases, with 16 bases between them. The CDR3 extends over 15 amino acids. The CDR3 DNA reads TGTGCCAGCTCACCAAGACAGGTGCCGGGGGACGAGCAGTACTTC. It encodes CASSPRQVPGDEQYF.

This clonotype came up many times. V is TRBV20-1 and J is TRBJ2-2, with unresolved D. The CDR3 runs to 12 residues. V was trimmed by 5 bases and J by 1 base, leaving 5 bases between them. Looked up from germline, CDR1 is DFQATT and CDR2 is SNEGSKA (reference sequence). The CDR3 coding sequence is TGCAGTGCTTCCCTGAACACCGGGGAGCTGTTTTTT. Translated: CSASLNTGELFF.

This clonotype was seen a few times. This chain uses TRBV28 with TRBJ2-7, with D possibly matching TRBD1 (6 bases). Germline V gene sequence: CDR1 MDHEN, CDR2 SYDVKM. Trimming cost V 5 bases and J 3 bases, with 17 bases left between them. The CDR3 loop spans 15 amino acids. CDR3 in DNA: TGTGCCAGCAGTCCGTGGGACAAGGCCCACTACGAGCAGTACTTC. Encoded protein: CASSPWDKAHYEQYF.

This clonotype came up a few times. J is TRBJ2-1 and V is TRBV20-1; D might be TRBD1 (5 bases). CDR3 size: 15 residues. CDR1 and CDR2 (germline): DFQATT, SNEGSKA (reference sequence). Trimming removed 6 bases from V and 0 bases from J, with 15 bases in between. CDR3 protein: CSARELTSSYNEQFF. CDR3 bases: TGCAGTGCCAGGGAACTAACGAGCTCCTACAATGAGCAGTTCTTC.

This chain joins TRBV20-1 and TRBJ2-1; a possible D gene is TRBD1 (6 bases). The V end was cut by 3 bases, the J end by 9 bases, with 18 bases between. Germline CDR1 and CDR2: DFQATT and SNEGSKA (reference sequence). CDR3 length: 14 residues. CDR3 coding DNA: TGCAGTGCTAGTAAGGGACAAATCAGGAGTGAGCAGTTCTTC. This gives the protein CSASKGQIRSEQFF.

Many counts were recorded for this clonotype. The CDR3 DNA sequence: TGTGCCAGCAGCTCCGGACTAGCGGGAGGGGAAGAGACCCAGTACTTC. It specifies CASSSGLAGGEETQYF. The J gene is TRBJ2-5, the V gene TRBV7-9, with 15 nucleotides matching TRBD2. Germline V gene lookup returns CDR1 SEHNR and CDR2 FQNEAQ (reference sequence). The CDR3 loop spans 16 amino acids. V gave up 4 bases and J gave up 3 bases; unmatched junction bases: 3.

The gene calls are TRBV5-1 and TRBJ1-4; a weak D match, TRBD1 (5 bases). The CDR3 has 15 amino acids. V was shortened by 4 bases and J by 8 bases, with 18 bases between the two germline ends. The germline CDR1 and CDR2 sequences are SGHRS and YFSETQ. The CDR3 DNA is TGCGCCAGCAGCATAAACACCGGCGGGGGAGAAAAACTGTTTTTT. Translating gives CASSINTGGGEKLFF. Full variable domain (rest looked up from reference TRBV5-1 and TRBJ1-4): KAGVTQTPRYLIKTRGQQVTLSCSPISGHRSVSWYQQTPGQGLQFLFEYFSETQRNKGNFPGRFSGRQFSNSRSEMNVSTLELGDSALYLCASSINTGGGEKLFFGSGTQLSVL.

V and J are TRBV10-2 and TRBJ1-4; D gene ambiguous. In germline, CDR1 is WSHSY, CDR2 SAAADI. Trimming cost V 0 bases and J 8 bases, with 10 bases left between them. This CDR3 is built from 14 residues. The CDR3 DNA is TGCGCCAGCAGTGAGTCGATGGGAGGCGAAAAACTGTTTTTT. Residues: CASSESMGGEKLFF.

This clonotype was detected only a few times. The chain recombines TRBV7-2 with TRBJ1-6; no firm D call. This CDR3 region has 13 residues. CDR1 SGHTA and CDR2 FQGNSA come from the germline V gene. The V gene lost 6 bases and the J gene lost 6 bases, with 9 bases spanning the gap. CDR3 protein: CASRPGLNSPLHF. CDR3 sequence (DNA): TGTGCCAGCAGACCAGGCCTTAATTCACCCCTCCACTTT.

This clonotype was detected only a few times. The genes are TRBV6-5 and TRBJ2-2; D gene uncertain. V shed 3 bases and J shed 6 bases, with 14 bases lying between them. Germline V gene sequence: CDR1 MNHEY, CDR2 SVGAGI. The CDR3 is 15 amino acids. This chain's CDR3 is CASSYSPVVAGELFF. Here the CDR3 DNA reads TGTGCCAGCAGTTATTCTCCGGTCGTGGCCGGGGAGCTGTTTTTT.

This clonotype appeared a few times. The V and J genes are TRBV4-2 and TRBJ2-1, with a possible D match to TRBD1 (5 bases). The CDR3 runs 15 residues. V lost 0 bases, J lost 5 bases, and 11 bases lay in between. Germline CDR1 is LGHNA and CDR2 is YNFKEQ. Written as DNA, the CDR3 is TGTGCCAGCAGCCAAGACGGACACGACGACAATGAGCAGTTCTTC. Translation: CASSQDGHDDNEQFF.

At least ten counts were recorded for this clonotype. The CDR3 loop reads CASSPSGATDTQYF. The CDR3 DNA reads TGTGCCAGCAGCCCGTCAGGGGCCACAGATACGCAGTATTTT. V gene TRBV4-2 combines with J gene TRBJ2-3; D may be TRBD1 (6 bases). V lost 4 bases and J lost 2, with 10 bases in between. CDR1 is LGHNA and CDR2 is YNFKEQ in the germline V gene. The CDR3 has 14 amino acids.

There are a few counts of this clonotype. The chain joins TRBV7-9 to TRBJ2-4; no reliable D call. Germline CDR1 and CDR2: SEHNR and FQNEAQ (reference sequence). Trimming took 3 bases from V and 0 from J, leaving 12 bases between them. There are 16 residues in the CDR3. CDR3 residues: CASSLEGTLAKNIQYF. The DNA of the CDR3 is TGTGCCAGCAGCTTGGAAGGCACTCTAGCCAAAAACATTCAGTACTTC.

Of note for this clonotype: A read error is possible here, since a much larger clone lies one base away. The V and J genes are TRBV2 and TRBJ2-1; 16 bases map to TRBD2. The CDR3 totals 19 residues. The germline V gene has CDR1 SNHLY and CDR2 FYNNEI. The CDR3 DNA follows: TGTACCTTCAGTTCAGGGACTAGCGGGAGGGCCAGGTCCTACAATGAGCAGTTCTTC. Translating gives CTFSSGTSGRARSYNEQFF.

The genes are TRBV5-6 and TRBJ1-4, with D possibly TRBD1 on 5 matching bases. Germline assignment: CDR1 SGHDT and CDR2 YYEEEE. Trimming took 3 bases from V and 5 from J, leaving 17 bases between them. The length of the CDR3 is 16 residues. DNA of the CDR3: TGTGCCAGCAGCTCAGCGAGGGGAAGACTAAATGAAAAACTGTTTTTT. Translating it yields CASSSARGRLNEKLFF.

This clonotype has only a few counts. The rearrangement joins TRBV15 to TRBJ1-5, with D tentatively TRBD1 (5 bases). From germline, CDR1 is LNHNV and CDR2 YYDKDF (reference sequence). V was cut by 1 base and J by 3 bases, with 7 bases left in between. The CDR3 loop spans 14 amino acids. The CDR3 nucleotides read TGTGCCACCAGCAGAGGCGGGGCCAATCAGCCCCAGCATTTT. Protein: CATSRGGANQPQHF. Together with reference TRBV15 and TRBJ1-5, the CDR3 gives the full variable domain: DAMVIQNPRYQVTQFGKPVTLSCSQTLNHNVMYWYQQKSSQAPKLLFHYYDKDFNNEADTPDNFQSRRPNTSFCFLDIRSPGLGDTAMYLCATSRGGANQPQHFGDGTRLSIL.

The CDR3 DNA reads TGCAGTGCTAGAATACCACCCATTCGGAATGAAGCTTTCTTT. This gives the protein CSARIPPIRNEAFF. The chain is built from TRBV20-1 and TRBJ1-1; unclear D gene. Trimming shortened V by 2 bases and J by 7 bases, and 17 bases separated the two germline ends. The length of the CDR3 is 14 residues. The germline V gene has CDR1 DFQATT and CDR2 SNEGSKA (reference sequence).

V usage is TRBV4-3 and J usage is TRBJ2-3, with 8 bases lining up with TRBD2. The CDR3 contains 15 residues. V trimming: 1 base; J trimming: 4 bases; junction bases outside the gene matches: 4. The germline gives CDR1 LGHNA, CDR2 YSLEER. The DNA of the CDR3 is TGCGCCAGCAGCCAAGGCCGGGGGGGGCCAGATACGCAGTATTTT. Translated: CASSQGRGGPDTQYF.

This clonotype appeared a single time. This chain joins TRBV28 and TRBJ2-7; 8 bases line up with TRBD2. CDR1 and CDR2 from the germline V gene are MDHEN and SYDVKM. The CDR3 is 15 residues long. J was trimmed by 5 bases and V by 6 bases; bases with no gene match: 12. CDR3 region: CASSPPGLELNEQYF. The DNA for the CDR3 is TGTGCCAGCAGCCCCCCGGGACTAGAGCTGAACGAGCAGTACTTC.

This clonotype was detected only a few times. The chain is built from TRBV7-3 and TRBJ2-1; D call uncertain. From germline, CDR1 is SGHTA and CDR2 FQGTGA. Trimming cost V 3 bases and J 3 bases, with 18 bases left between them. This CDR3 region has 17 residues. CDR3 residues: CASSFESMGSFYNEQFF. In nucleotides, the CDR3 is TGTGCCAGCAGCTTCGAGAGTATGGGGTCATTCTACAATGAGCAGTTCTTC.

This clonotype was counted many times. The chain joins TRBV5-1 to TRBJ2-2, with D hard to call. The CDR3 spans 15 residues. The germline V gene encodes CDR1 SGHRS and CDR2 YFSETQ. V was shortened by 6 bases and J by 0 bases, with 12 bases between the two germline ends. CDR3 sequence reads: CASTPFSTNTGELFF. CDR3 bases: TGCGCCAGCACCCCCTTTTCGACGAACACCGGGGAGCTGTTTTTT.

This clonotype showed up just a few times. The rearrangement joins TRBV7-2 to TRBJ1-2, with TRBD1 matching 7 bases. Germline-derived CDR1 and CDR2 are SGHTA and FQGNSA. This CDR3 has 14 amino acids. Trimming cost V 5 bases and J 6 bases; bases outside gene matches: 9. CDR3 coding DNA: TGTGCCAGCAGCCTATCCGGGACAGTGGATGGCTACACCTTC. This codes for CASSLSGTVDGYTF.

This clonotype was counted a few times. The chain has TRBV5-1 and TRBJ2-4, with TRBD2 identical over 7 bases. In germline, CDR1 is SGHRS, CDR2 YFSETQ. The CDR3 loop spans 15 amino acids. Trimming at V came to 3 bases and at J to 1 base, leaving 4 bases not matched to a gene. The DNA of the CDR3 is TGCGCCAGCAGCTATGGGGGGGAGGCCAAAAACATTCAGTACTTC. It encodes CASSYGGEAKNIQYF.